This T cell receptor beta chain appears in the sequencing data of a study of T cells expressing NK-cell markers. As for the study in general: Sorted CD3+CD56+NKG2C+, CD3+CD56+NKG2C- and CD3+CD56-NKG2C+ T cells supplied TCR beta repertoires.

The CDR3 sequence is 14 residues long. Germline V gene sequence: CDR1 SGHTA, CDR2 FQGNSA. TCRdb re-called the 5' RACE reads and gives one entry per CDR3 protein, without DNA. Here the sample table reports roughly 450,000 distinct CDR3 sequences. The genes are TRBV7-2 and TRBJ2-7. The receptor was isolated from a woman aged 45-60 years in good health. Sequenced sample: blood T cells: a sorted CD56 or NKG2C T cell subset, CD4+ or CD8+ T cells, or bulk PBMC T cells (not recorded which). The CDR3: CASGRMHGSYEQYF.